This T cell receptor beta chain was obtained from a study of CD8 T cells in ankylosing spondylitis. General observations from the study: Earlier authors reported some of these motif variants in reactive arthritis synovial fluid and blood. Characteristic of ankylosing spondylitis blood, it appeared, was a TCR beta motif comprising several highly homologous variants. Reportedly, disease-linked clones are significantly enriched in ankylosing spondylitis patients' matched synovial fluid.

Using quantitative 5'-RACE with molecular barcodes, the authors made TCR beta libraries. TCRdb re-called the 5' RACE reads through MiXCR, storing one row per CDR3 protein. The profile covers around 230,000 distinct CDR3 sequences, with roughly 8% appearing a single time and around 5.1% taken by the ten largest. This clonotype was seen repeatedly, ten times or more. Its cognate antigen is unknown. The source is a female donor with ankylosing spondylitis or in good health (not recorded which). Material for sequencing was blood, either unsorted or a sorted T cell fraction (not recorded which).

Here the CDR3 DNA reads TGTGCCAGCGCTGCCGGGGCCTCTTCTGGAAACACCATATATTTT. Protein product: CASAAGASSGNTIYF. The chain carries TRBV7-3 and TRBJ1-3, with D possibly being TRBD1 (5 bases). CDR1 SGHTA and CDR2 FQGTGA come from the germline V gene. The CDR3 consists of 15 residues. With 8 bases removed from V and 1 base from J, the gap between germline ends came to 15 bases.